Following are 19 T cell receptor beta chains from one sample sequenced in a study of control samples from healthy donors and cancer patients (dated by TCRdb to 2018 to 2021). Library preparation employed the immunoSEQ multiplex PCR assay. TCRdb mirrors the immuneACCESS table, restricted to in-frame sequences. Some clones are absent from its copies; in checked studies, under half trace to an unresolved V gene, and the reason for the others is unknown. For this sample the table gives 50,000 to 70,000 clones, of which approximately 95% were detected only once. The ten largest clones represent 1.1% of the sample. Sequencing used blood. Source of these receptors: a woman between 18 and 29 years old in good health.

The V and J genes are TRBV5-5 and TRBJ2-2, with 9 positions matching TRBD1. This CDR3 has 15 residues. Germline trimming cut 2 bases from V and 2 bases from J; bases unmatched to any gene: 1. Germline CDR1 is SGHKS and CDR2 is YYEKEE (reference sequence). DNA for the CDR3: TGTGCCAGCAGCTTACAGGGGGCAAACACCGGGGAGCTGTTTTTT. Amino acid sequence: CASSLQGANTGELFF.

The V and J genes are TRBV12-3 or TRBV12-4 and TRBJ1-4; D might be TRBD1 (6 bases). V lost 10 bases, J lost 3 bases, and 12 bases lay in between. The CDR3 consists of 13 residues. For the CDR3, the DNA is TGTGCCACCAGGGGACACTCTAATGAAAAACTGTTTTTT. Translated, it gives CATRGHSNEKLFF.

This clone was picked up one time. The CDR3, as DNA: TGTGCCAGCAGCGGTAGCGGGGGGCGGGGGAATACGCAGTATTTT. Protein product: CASSGSGGRGNTQYF. The chain joins TRBV9 to TRBJ2-3; 10 nucleotides line up with TRBD2. CDR1 SGDLS and CDR2 YYNGEE come from the germline V gene. With 3 bases clipped from V and 7 bases from J, the junction kept 8 bases outside the gene matches. The CDR3 loop spans 15 amino acids.

The rearrangement links TRBV6-4 to TRBJ2-2; D may be TRBD2 (5 bases). The CDR3 is made up of 14 amino acids. Germline lookup yields CDR1 MRHNA and CDR2 SNTAGT. Trimming pared 6 bases from V and 1 base from J, leaving 9 bases between. The CDR3 region has the DNA TGTGCCAGCAGCGGAGAGGGGAACACCGGGGAGCTGTTTTTT. Amino acids: CASSGEGNTGELFF.

The chain employs TRBV9 and TRBJ2-2; D gene ambiguous. CDR3 length: 12 residues. From germline, CDR1 is SGDLS and CDR2 YYNGEE. Trimming left V 5 bases short and J 2 bases short, with 4 bases between. The CDR3 reads CASRGNTGELFF. CDR3 nucleotide sequence: TGTGCCAGCAGGGGAAACACCGGGGAGCTGTTTTTT.

The genes are TRBV3-1 (or the pseudogene TRBV3-2) and TRBJ1-4; TRBD1 matches at 8 bases. With V trimmed by 6 bases and J by 5 bases, 5 bases remained unmatched. CDR3 length equals 14 residues. Germline CDR1 LGHDT, CDR2 YNNKEL (reference sequence). CDR3 nucleotide sequence: TGTGCCAGCAGTCGACAGGGGCGAAATGAAAAACTGTTTTTT. This gives the protein CASSRQGRNEKLFF.

The chain has TRBV6-2 or TRBV6-3 and TRBJ2-3; 14 bases are a match to TRBD2. V was pared by 5 bases and J by 6 bases, with 7 bases of the junction left unmatched. The CDR3 contains 16 residues. Germline V gene sequence: CDR1 MNHEY, CDR2 SVGEGT. The CDR3 DNA reads as TGTGCCAGCAGTCAGGGACTAGCGGGGGAATCGGATACGCAGTATTTT. Translated: CASSQGLAGESDTQYF.

V and J are TRBV9 and TRBJ2-2, with 10 bases aligning to TRBD1. After removal of 3 bases from V and 5 bases from J, the junction contained 7 bases not matched to a gene. Per the germline V gene, CDR1 is SGDLS and CDR2 is YYNGEE. The CDR3 contains 16 residues. CDR3: CASSGGQGTHTGELFF. CDR3 nucleotides: TGTGCCAGCAGCGGGGGACAGGGGACACATACCGGGGAGCTGTTTTTT.

V usage is TRBV6-6 and J usage is TRBJ1-4; 7 bases are a match to TRBD1. V lost 6 bases to trimming and J lost 2 bases; unmatched junction nucleotides: 3. The CDR3 totals 14 residues. Germline V lookup: CDR1 MNHNY, CDR2 SVGAGI (reference sequence). The CDR3 region is CASRRGQTNEKLFF. In nucleotides, the CDR3 is TGTGCCAGCAGACGGGGACAGACTAATGAAAAACTGTTTTTT.

The gene calls are TRBV4-3 and TRBJ1-1; D not resolved. V dropped 0 bases and J dropped 2 bases, with 13 bases sitting between them. Germline values: CDR1 LGHNA, CDR2 YSLEER. This CDR3 has 16 amino acids. The DNA of the CDR3 is TGCGCCAGCAGCCAAGAACGGAGGGAGGTCAACACTGAAGCTTTCTTT. As protein: CASSQERREVNTEAFF.

The CDR3 spells CASSLVEGFQPQHF. Written as DNA, the CDR3 is TGTGCCAGCAGCTTAGTAGAAGGTTTCCAGCCCCAGCATTTT. The rearrangement joins TRBV7-8 to TRBJ1-5; D gene uncertain. Looked up from germline, CDR1 is SGHVS and CDR2 is FQNEAQ. The CDR3 consists of 14 residues. Between the trimmed V and J ends, which lost 1 base and 7 bases, there was a span of 11 bases.

The rearrangement uses TRBV6-4 and TRBJ2-3, with 7 positions matching TRBD2. The CDR3 runs to 15 residues. Germline CDR1 and CDR2: MRHNA and SNTAGT. J was trimmed by 2 bases and V by 2 bases; bases with no gene match: 4. The CDR3 DNA is TGTGCCAGCAGTGACACGAGCGGGGCCACAGATACGCAGTATTTT. Translation: CASSDTSGATDTQYF.

This clone appeared a single time. This sequence joins TRBV2 and TRBJ2-2; D is perhaps TRBD2 (6 bases). V was pared by 5 bases and J by 0 bases, with 7 bases between. CDR3 length equals 14 residues. Germline V gives CDR1 SNHLY, CDR2 FYNNEI. The DNA of the CDR3 is TGTGCCAGCAGTTCGGGGGCGAACACCGGGGAGCTGTTTTTT. It translates to CASSSGANTGELFF.

This clone was counted a single time. The V gene is TRBV6-4, the J gene TRBJ2-1, with D perhaps assigned TRBD1 or TRBD2 (5 bases each). The CDR3 is made up of 16 amino acids. CDR1 is MRHNA and CDR2 is SNTAGT in the germline V gene. V lost 6 bases to trimming and J lost 7 bases, with 22 bases between them. In DNA form, the CDR3 reads TGTGCCAGCAGCCTTACGGGGCCGACGGATGTAAATGAGCAGTTCTTC. This gives the protein CASSLTGPTDVNEQFF.

The V call is TRBV5-1, the J call TRBJ1-2; 8 bases match TRBD1. Germline CDR1 is SGHRS and CDR2 is YFSETQ. J was trimmed by 10 bases and V by 0 bases; bases with no gene match: 5. The CDR3 covers 13 residues. The CDR3 nucleotides are TGCGCCAGCAGCTTGGGACAGGGGATGGACTACACCTTC. Protein sequence: CASSLGQGMDYTF.

This chain uses TRBV4-3 with TRBJ1-2, with 8 positions matching TRBD1. Unmatched junction bases numbered 2, after V lost 0 bases and J lost 5 bases. The CDR3 is 14 residues long. Germline assignment: CDR1 LGHNA and CDR2 YSLEER. The CDR3 sequence is CASSQETGGYGYTF. In DNA, the CDR3 is TGCGCCAGCAGCCAAGAAACAGGGGGTTATGGCTACACCTTC.

This clone was seen once. CDR3 region: CAWSVEYNGYTF. The CDR3 region has the DNA TGTGCCTGGAGTGTAGAGTATAATGGCTACACCTTC. This chain joins TRBV30 and TRBJ1-2; D remains ambiguous. This CDR3 has 12 amino acids. CDR1 and CDR2 from the germline V gene are GTSNPN and SVGIG (reference sequence). Trimming took off 0 bases at V and 6 bases at J, with 8 bases between the two ends.

The chain is built from TRBV2 and TRBJ1-3; TRBD1 might be the D (5 bases). The germline gives CDR1 SNHLY, CDR2 FYNNEI. CDR3 size: 15 residues. The V gene lost 1 base and the J gene lost 2 bases, with 9 bases spanning the gap. CDR3: CASSEERGTGNTIYF. CDR3 DNA: TGTGCCAGCAGTGAAGAAAGGGGAACTGGAAACACCATATATTTT.

The chain recombines TRBV10-2 with TRBJ2-5; D ambiguous. V was cut by 5 bases and J by 4 bases, with 14 bases left in between. This CDR3 has 14 amino acids. Germline lookup yields CDR1 WSHSY and CDR2 SAAADI. CDR3 region: CASSQPLLSETQYF. As DNA, the CDR3 is TGCGCCAGCAGTCAGCCTTTATTGTCAGAGACCCAGTACTTC.